The next 21 T cell receptor beta chains were all read from a single sample in a study of T cell responses to AZD1222 COVID-19 vaccine. This table comes from immunoSEQ multiplex PCR, and its TCRdb copy is limited to in-frame clones, with some not included. Its table records over 130,000 clones. Sequences were obtained from peripheral blood. These receptors all stem from an adult in good health.

This chain joins TRBV28 and TRBJ1-5; D is possibly TRBD1 (5 bases). V was pared by 5 bases and J by 0 bases, with 14 bases between. The CDR3 loop spans 16 amino acids. The V gene's germline CDR1 is MDHEN and CDR2 SYDVKM. The CDR3 is CASSGGGVHSNQPQHF. The CDR3, as DNA: TGTGCCAGCAGTGGGGGGGGAGTTCATAGCAATCAGCCCCAGCATTTT. Drawing the rest from reference TRBV28 and TRBJ1-5, the complete variable domain is DVKVTQSSRYLVKRTGEKVFLECVQDMDHENMFWYRQDPGLGLRLIYFSYDVKMKEKGDIPEGYSVSREKKERFSLILESASTNQTSMYLCASSGGGVHSNQPQHFGDGTRLSIL.

The chain uses TRBV12-3 or TRBV12-4 and TRBJ1-2; D is uncertain. Trimming pared 2 bases from V and 4 bases from J, leaving 8 bases between. The CDR3 covers 13 residues. CDR3: CASSLTPSYGYTF. The DNA for the CDR3 is TGTGCCAGCAGTTTAACTCCCAGCTATGGCTACACCTTC.

The genes are TRBV2 and TRBJ1-6, with 7 bases identical to TRBD1. The germline CDR1 and CDR2 sequences are SNHLY and FYNNEI. The CDR3 has 13 amino acids. Trimming cost V 7 bases and J 6 bases; bases outside gene matches: 3. Here the CDR3 DNA reads TGTGCCAGCAAGGGGACAGCTAATTCACCCCTCCACTTT. Amino acids: CASKGTANSPLHF.

The J gene is TRBJ1-2, the V gene TRBV9, with TRBD1 matching 8 bases. The CDR3 is made up of 15 amino acids. Per the germline V gene, CDR1 is SGDLS and CDR2 is YYNGEE. The J segment lost 3 bases and the V segment lost 1 base, leaving 5 bases of the junction unmatched. CDR3 coding DNA: TGTGCCAGCAGCGTATGGGGACAGGCCCACTATGGCTACACCTTC. It specifies CASSVWGQAHYGYTF.

The rearrangement uses TRBV4-1 and TRBJ2-3; 10 positions match TRBD2. The germline gives CDR1 MGHRA, CDR2 YSYEKL. Trimming at V came to 1 base and at J to 5 bases, leaving 9 bases not matched to a gene. The CDR3 runs to 17 residues. In DNA form, the CDR3 reads TGCGCCAGCAGCCAAGGGGATAGCGGGGGGAGGGTAGATACGCAGTATTTT. Protein: CASSQGDSGGRVDTQYF.

The chain is built from TRBV7-9 and TRBJ2-1; TRBD1 agrees at 8 bases. Per germline, CDR1 SEHNR and CDR2 FQNEAQ (reference sequence). V trimming: 5 bases; J trimming: 3 bases; junction bases outside the gene matches: 6. The CDR3 loop spans 15 amino acids. The CDR3 bases are TGTGCCAGCAGCCCAGGACAGGGCCTCTACAATGAGCAGTTCTTC. Its translation: CASSPGQGLYNEQFF.

The chain combines TRBV6-2 or TRBV6-3 with TRBJ2-7; perhaps TRBD1 as D (6 bases). Germline V gene sequence: CDR1 MNHEY, CDR2 SVGEGT. CDR3 size: 14 residues. Trimming stripped 8 bases from V and 4 bases from J, with 18 bases between. CDR3 nucleotide sequence: TGTGCCAGCCGCCCGGGGACACCTGGATACGAGCAGTACTTC. This codes for CASRPGTPGYEQYF.

The chain joins TRBV7-9 to TRBJ2-3; 11 bases align to TRBD2. V lost 2 bases, J lost 6 bases, and 10 bases stayed unmatched. In germline, CDR1 is SEHNR, CDR2 FQNEAQ (reference sequence). There are 17 residues in the CDR3. CDR3 bases: TGTGCCAGCAGCTTACGTAAAATAGCGGGGGGGCAGGATACGCAGTATTTT. It translates to CASSLRKIAGGQDTQYF.

In DNA, the CDR3 is TGTGCCAGCTCACCCGGACAGGGCCTAGGCAATCAGCCCCAGCATTTT. It encodes CASSPGQGLGNQPQHF. The chain employs TRBV18 and TRBJ1-5, with 8 positions matching TRBD1. J was trimmed by 2 bases and V by 3 bases; bases with no gene match: 6. Germline CDR1 is KGHSH and CDR2 is LQKENI. This CDR3 has 16 residues.

This chain uses TRBV6-1 with TRBJ1-5; D might be TRBD1 (6 bases). With 1 base removed from V and 0 bases from J, the gap between germline ends came to 10 bases. The length of the CDR3 is 16 residues. Per germline, CDR1 MNHNS and CDR2 SASEGT. In nucleotides, the CDR3 is TGTGCCAGCAGTGAAGAGGACAGCTATAGCAATCAGCCCCAGCATTTT. This encodes CASSEEDSYSNQPQHF.

The genes are TRBV6-1 and TRBJ2-5; either TRBD1 or TRBD2 may fit D (5 bases each). Germline assignment: CDR1 MNHNS and CDR2 SASEGT. The CDR3 totals 14 residues. The germline V and J ends were trimmed by 2 bases and 2 bases, with 9 bases remaining between them. The CDR3 here is CASSEWGIQETQYF. Here the CDR3 DNA reads TGTGCCAGCAGTGAATGGGGGATACAAGAGACCCAGTACTTC.

V is TRBV19 and J is TRBJ2-1, with D possibly being TRBD1 (5 bases). CDR1 and CDR2 from the germline V gene are LNHDA and SQIVND (reference sequence). The CDR3 runs 14 residues. The V gene lost 3 bases and the J gene lost 4 bases, with 10 bases spanning the gap. CDR3 in DNA: TGTGCCAGTAGTATGGGGCTAAATTACAATGAGCAGTTCTTC. Translated, it gives CASSMGLNYNEQFF.

V usage is TRBV5-1 and J usage is TRBJ2-5, with 7 bases identical to TRBD1. The V and J ends lost 3 bases and 2 bases, in that order; junction bases with no gene match: 4. Germline assignment: CDR1 SGHRS and CDR2 YFSETQ. The CDR3 contains 14 residues. CDR3 region: CASSWPGQQETQYF. The CDR3 nucleotides are TGCGCCAGCAGCTGGCCGGGACAGCAAGAGACCCAGTACTTC.

This chain uses TRBV11-1 with TRBJ2-1, with D perhaps assigned TRBD1 or TRBD2 (5 bases each). V shed 4 bases and J shed 9 bases, with 16 bases lying between them. CDR1 and CDR2 (germline): SGHAT, FQDESV (reference sequence). This CDR3 has 14 residues. CDR3 sequence reads: CASSSRGVGGEQFF. The CDR3 nucleotides read TGTGCCAGCAGCTCTCGAGGGGTTGGGGGTGAGCAGTTCTTC.

V usage is TRBV4-3 and J usage is TRBJ2-1; the D gene is possibly TRBD2 (5 bases). Germline V CDR1 and CDR2: LGHNA, YSLEER. The ends were cut back, 0 bases at V and 4 bases at J, with 10 bases in the middle. This CDR3 is built from 15 residues. CDR3 sequence reads: CASSQEKDYYNEQFF. CDR3 in DNA: TGCGCCAGCAGCCAAGAAAAAGACTATTACAATGAGCAGTTCTTC.

V is TRBV4-1 and J is TRBJ1-2; D uncertain. The CDR3 runs to 15 residues. Germline-derived CDR1 and CDR2 are MGHRA and YSYEKL. Trimming removed 0 bases at V and 2 bases at J, with 10 bases between. Written as DNA, the CDR3 is TGCGCCAGCAGCCAAGATCTTCCAGTGAACTATGGCTACACCTTC. Translating gives CASSQDLPVNYGYTF.

This chain joins TRBV6-5 and TRBJ1-2, with D possibly TRBD1 on 6 matching bases. Trimming shortened V by 0 bases and J by 6 bases, and 14 bases separated the two germline ends. Germline CDR1 reads MNHEY; CDR2 reads SVGAGI. This CDR3 has 15 residues. The CDR3 protein is CASSYSLGGAHGYTF. CDR3 bases: TGTGCCAGCAGTTACTCTTTGGGGGGGGCGCATGGCTACACCTTC.

This rearrangement joins TRBV5-4 to TRBJ1-2; 9 bases align to TRBD1. The CDR3 contains 14 residues. CDR1 and CDR2 from the germline V gene are SGHNT and YYREEE (reference sequence). J was trimmed by 8 bases and V by 2 bases; bases with no gene match: 7. CDR3 nucleotides: TGTGCCAGCAGCTTCTTACAGGGGGCGCGGGGCTACACCTTC. Translated: CASSFLQGARGYTF.

The rearrangement uses TRBV30 and TRBJ1-3; perhaps TRBD1 as D (5 bases). Germline values: CDR1 GTSNPN, CDR2 SVGIG (reference sequence). The CDR3 runs 16 residues. V lost 0 bases and J lost 0, with 12 bases in between. This CDR3 is CAWSVPHTGSGNTIYF. The CDR3 DNA is TGTGCCTGGAGTGTACCTCACACAGGCTCTGGAAACACCATATATTTT.

The rearrangement uses TRBV7-2 and TRBJ2-5; 7 nucleotides agree with TRBD2. Germline loops: CDR1 SGHTA, CDR2 FQGNSA. Trimming cost V 5 bases and J 4 bases; bases outside gene matches: 16. This CDR3 comprises 17 residues. The CDR3 bases are TGTGCCAGCAGCGCCCAGTACCCAGAGCGGGGCCTAGAGACCCAGTACTTC. This translates into CASSAQYPERGLETQYF.

The CDR3 DNA reads TGTGCCAGCAGCCCGACGGGCTCTGGAAACACCATATATTTT. Amino acids: CASSPTGSGNTIYF. The rearrangement joins TRBV7-3 to TRBJ1-3; the D is unclear. Trimming removed 5 bases from V and 0 bases from J, with 8 bases in between. Germline lookup yields CDR1 SGHTA and CDR2 FQGTGA. CDR3 length equals 14 residues.